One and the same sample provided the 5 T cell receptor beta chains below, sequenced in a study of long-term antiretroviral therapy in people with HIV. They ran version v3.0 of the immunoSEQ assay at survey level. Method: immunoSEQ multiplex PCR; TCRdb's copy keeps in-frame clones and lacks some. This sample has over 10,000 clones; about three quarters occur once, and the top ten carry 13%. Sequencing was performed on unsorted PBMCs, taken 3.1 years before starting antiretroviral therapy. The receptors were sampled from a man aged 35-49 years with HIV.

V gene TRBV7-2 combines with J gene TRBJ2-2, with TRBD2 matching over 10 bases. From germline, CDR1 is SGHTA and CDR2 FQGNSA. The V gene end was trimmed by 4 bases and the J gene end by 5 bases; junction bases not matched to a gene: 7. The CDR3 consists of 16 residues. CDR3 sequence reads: CASSSGLAVGTGELFF. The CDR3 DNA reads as TGTGCCAGCAGCTCCGGACTAGCGGTGGGGACCGGGGAGCTGTTTTTT.

This CDR3 reads CASSLSREGTEAFF. The DNA for the CDR3 is TGTGCCAGCAGTTTAAGCAGGGAGGGCACTGAAGCTTTCTTT. The chain combines TRBV27 with TRBJ1-1, with a weak D call TRBD1 (5 bases). Germline-derived CDR1 and CDR2 are MNHEY and SMNVEV (reference sequence). The CDR3 has 14 residues. V lost 2 bases to trimming and J lost 4 bases, with 11 bases between them.

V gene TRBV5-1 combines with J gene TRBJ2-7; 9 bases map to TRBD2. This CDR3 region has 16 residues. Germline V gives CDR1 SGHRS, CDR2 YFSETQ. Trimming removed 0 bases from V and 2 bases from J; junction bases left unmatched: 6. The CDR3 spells CASSLAPGLAAYEQYF. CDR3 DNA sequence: TGCGCCAGCAGCTTGGCCCCGGGACTAGCTGCCTACGAGCAGTACTTC.

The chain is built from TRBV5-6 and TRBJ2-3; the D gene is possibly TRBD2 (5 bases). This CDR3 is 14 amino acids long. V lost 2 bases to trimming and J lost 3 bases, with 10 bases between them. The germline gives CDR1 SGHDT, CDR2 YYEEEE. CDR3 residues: CASSLGSRTDTQYF. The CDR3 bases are TGTGCCAGCAGCTTAGGGAGTAGGACAGATACGCAGTATTTT.

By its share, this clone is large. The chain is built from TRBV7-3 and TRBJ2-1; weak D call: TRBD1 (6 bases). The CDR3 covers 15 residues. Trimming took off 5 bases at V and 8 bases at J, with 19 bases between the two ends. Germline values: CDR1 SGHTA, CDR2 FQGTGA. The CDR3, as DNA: TGTGCCAGCAGCCCCGCCGACAGGAGTGTCGATGAGCAGTTCTTC. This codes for CASSPADRSVDEQFF.